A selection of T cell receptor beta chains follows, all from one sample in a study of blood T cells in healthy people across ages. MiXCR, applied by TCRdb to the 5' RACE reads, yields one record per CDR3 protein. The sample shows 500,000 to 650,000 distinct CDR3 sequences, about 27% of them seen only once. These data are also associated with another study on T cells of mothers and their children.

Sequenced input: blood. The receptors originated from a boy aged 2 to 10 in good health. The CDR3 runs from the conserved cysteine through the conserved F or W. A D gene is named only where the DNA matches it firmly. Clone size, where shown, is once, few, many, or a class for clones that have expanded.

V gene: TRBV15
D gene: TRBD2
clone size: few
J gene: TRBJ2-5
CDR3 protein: CATSTSGGAETQYF
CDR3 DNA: TGTGCCACCAGCACCTCGGGGGGGGCAGAGACCCAGTACTTC

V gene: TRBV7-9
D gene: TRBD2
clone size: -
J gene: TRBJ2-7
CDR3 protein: CASSLGTSGDIREQYF
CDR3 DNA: TGTGCCAGCAGCTTAGGGACTAGCGGGGATATTCGCGAGCAGTACTTC

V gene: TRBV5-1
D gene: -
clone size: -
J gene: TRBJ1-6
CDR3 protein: CASSHRDTRISPLHF
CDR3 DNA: TGCGCCAGCAGTCACCGGGACACCCGGATTTCACCCCTCCACTTT

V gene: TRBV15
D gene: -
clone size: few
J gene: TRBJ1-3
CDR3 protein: CATSRVFPGGNTIYF
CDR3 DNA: TGTGCCACCAGCAGAGTCTTCCCGGGAGGAAACACCATATATTTT

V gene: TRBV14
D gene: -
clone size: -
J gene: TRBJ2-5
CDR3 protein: CASSHKRNQETQYF
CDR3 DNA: TGTGCCAGCAGCCATAAGCGAAATCAAGAGACCCAGTACTTC

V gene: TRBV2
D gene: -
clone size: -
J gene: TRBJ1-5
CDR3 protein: CASRSDSLNQPQHF
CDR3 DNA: TGTGCCAGCAGGTCCGACAGCCTGAATCAGCCCCAGCATTTT

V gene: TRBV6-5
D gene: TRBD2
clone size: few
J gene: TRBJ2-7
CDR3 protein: CASSSGTSGGYYEQYF
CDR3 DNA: TGTGCCAGCAGTTCCGGAACTAGCGGGGGGTATTACGAGCAGTACTTC

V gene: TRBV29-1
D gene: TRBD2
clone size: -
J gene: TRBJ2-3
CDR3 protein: CSVEPAGGRDTQYF
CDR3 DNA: TGCAGCGTTGAGCCAGCGGGAGGGCGGGATACGCAGTATTTT

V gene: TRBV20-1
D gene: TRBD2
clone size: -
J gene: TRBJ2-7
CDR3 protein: CSASPGLHVGGYYVSYEQYF
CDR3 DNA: TGCAGTGCTAGTCCTGGACTCCACGTCGGGGGGTATTATGTTTCCTACGAGCAGTACTTC

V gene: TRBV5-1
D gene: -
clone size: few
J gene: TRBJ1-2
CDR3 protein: CASSFSRGGNYGYTF
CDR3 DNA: TGCGCCAGCAGCTTCAGCAGGGGCGGGAACTATGGCTACACCTTC

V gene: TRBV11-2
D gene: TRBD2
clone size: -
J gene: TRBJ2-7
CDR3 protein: CASSSRLAGPYEQYF
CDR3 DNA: TGTGCCAGCAGCTCACGACTAGCGGGGCCCTACGAGCAGTACTTC

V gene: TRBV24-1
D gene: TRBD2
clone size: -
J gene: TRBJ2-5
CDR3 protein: CSGRVAGGQETQYF
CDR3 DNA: TGCTCCGGACGGGTGGCGGGAGGCCAAGAGACCCAGTACTTC

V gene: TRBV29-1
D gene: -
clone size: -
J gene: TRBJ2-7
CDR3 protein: CSGWDPNEQYF
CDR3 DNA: TGCAGCGGATGGGACCCCAACGAGCAGTACTTC

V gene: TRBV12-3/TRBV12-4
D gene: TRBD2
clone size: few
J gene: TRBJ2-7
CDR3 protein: CASTPGGLAGVEQYF
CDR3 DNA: TGTGCCAGCACACCGGGGGGGCTAGCGGGAGTCGAGCAGTACTTC

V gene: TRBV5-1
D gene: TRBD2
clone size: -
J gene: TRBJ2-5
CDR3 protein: CASSSLTGTSGETQYF
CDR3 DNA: TGCGCCAGCAGCTCACTAACCGGGACTAGCGGGGAGACCCAGTACTTC

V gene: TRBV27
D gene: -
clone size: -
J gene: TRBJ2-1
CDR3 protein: CASSLNWVDNEQFF
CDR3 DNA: TGTGCCAGCAGTTTAAATTGGGTCGACAATGAGCAGTTCTTC

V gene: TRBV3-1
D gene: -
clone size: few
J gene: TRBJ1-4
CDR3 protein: CASSPGAVRPTNEKLFF
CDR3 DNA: TGTGCCAGCAGCCCAGGAGCGGTCCGACCAACTAATGAAAAACTGTTTTTT

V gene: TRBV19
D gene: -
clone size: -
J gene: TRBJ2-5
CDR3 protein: CASSSGEKGTQYF
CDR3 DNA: TGTGCCAGTAGTAGCGGGGAGAAGGGGACCCAGTACTTC

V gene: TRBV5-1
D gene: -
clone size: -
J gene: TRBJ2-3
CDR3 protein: CASSSGTGGRDTQYF
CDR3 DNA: TGCGCCAGCAGCTCCGGGACGGGCGGACGCGATACGCAGTATTTT

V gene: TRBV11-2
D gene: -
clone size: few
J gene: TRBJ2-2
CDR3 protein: CASRVTTGTTGELFF
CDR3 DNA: TGTGCCAGCAGGGTAACTACAGGGACAACCGGGGAGCTGTTTTTT

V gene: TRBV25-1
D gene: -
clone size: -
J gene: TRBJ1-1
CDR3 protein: CASSESGMNTEAFF
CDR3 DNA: TGTGCCAGCAGTGAATCGGGGATGAACACTGAAGCTTTCTTT

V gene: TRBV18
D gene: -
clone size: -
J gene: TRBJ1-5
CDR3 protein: CASSPANGQPQHF
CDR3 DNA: TGTGCCAGCTCACCGGCAAATGGGCAGCCCCAGCATTTT

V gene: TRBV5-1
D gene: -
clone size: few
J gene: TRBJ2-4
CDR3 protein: CASGYTSGHLAKNIQYF
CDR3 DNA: TGCGCCAGCGGCTACACTTCGGGTCACCTGGCCAAAAACATTCAGTACTTC

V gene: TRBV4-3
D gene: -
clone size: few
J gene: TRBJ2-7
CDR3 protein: CASSQDRDSAYEQYF
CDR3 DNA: TGCGCCAGCAGCCAAGATCGGGACTCAGCCTACGAGCAGTACTTC

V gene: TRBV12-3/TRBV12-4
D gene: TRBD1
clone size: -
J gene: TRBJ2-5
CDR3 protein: CASSQGQARGQETQYF
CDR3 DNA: TGTGCCAGCAGTCAGGGCCAGGCCAGGGGGCAAGAGACCCAGTACTTC

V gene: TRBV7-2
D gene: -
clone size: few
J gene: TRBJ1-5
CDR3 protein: CASSLLHPQPQHF
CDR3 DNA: TGTGCCAGCAGCCTCCTTCATCCCCAGCCCCAGCATTTT

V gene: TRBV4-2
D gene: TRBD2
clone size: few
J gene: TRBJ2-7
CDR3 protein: CASSQEREVTYEQYF
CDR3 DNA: TGTGCCAGCAGCCAAGAGCGGGAGGTAACCTACGAGCAGTACTTC